These 15 T cell receptor beta chains were sequenced from one sample in a study of blood T cell repertoires in COVID-19. The table came from immunoSEQ multiplex PCR; TCRdb's copy has only in-frame clones and leaves some out. The sample records about 200,000 clones, 81% being singletons. The specimen sequenced was PBMCs or T cells enriched from blood (not recorded which). The receptors were sampled from a woman between 50 and 59 years old with acute COVID-19.

V usage is TRBV6-5 and J usage is TRBJ2-5, with TRBD1 matching 9 bases. The CDR3 is made up of 14 amino acids. In germline, CDR1 is MNHEY, CDR2 SVGAGI. The V gene end was trimmed by 6 bases and the J gene end by 3 bases; junction bases not matched to a gene: 5. CDR3 sequence: CASRHRGLEETQYF. CDR3 nucleotide sequence: TGTGCCAGCAGACACAGGGGGCTGGAAGAGACCCAGTACTTC.

In its sample, this clone was seen a few times. The chain combines TRBV30 with TRBJ1-6; 9 positions match TRBD1. CDR3 length: 13 amino acids. Germline V lookup: CDR1 GTSNPN, CDR2 SVGIG (reference sequence). V was pared by 6 bases and J by 7 bases, with 4 bases of the junction left unmatched. The CDR3 is CACPGQGNSPLHF. The DNA for the CDR3 is TGTGCCTGCCCGGGACAGGGAAATTCACCCCTCCACTTT.

V and J are TRBV19 and TRBJ1-6; D is perhaps TRBD1 (6 bases). The V gene's germline CDR1 is LNHDA and CDR2 SQIVND (reference sequence). The CDR3 is made up of 13 amino acids. Trimming pared 8 bases from V and 5 bases from J, leaving 10 bases between. The CDR3 spells CASGRGDNSPLHF. CDR3 sequence (DNA): TGTGCCAGTGGCAGGGGAGATAATTCACCCCTCCACTTT. Drawing the rest from reference TRBV19 and TRBJ1-6, the complete variable domain is DGGITQSPKYLFRKEGQNVTLSCEQNLNHDAMYWYRQDPGQGLRLIYYSQIVNDFQKGDIAEGYSVSREKKESFPLTVTSAQKNPTAFYLCASGRGDNSPLHFGNGTRLTVT.

The rearrangement joins TRBV7-2 to TRBJ2-3, with D possibly TRBD1 on 5 matching bases. Germline V CDR1 and CDR2: SGHTA, FQGNSA. V was cut by 1 base and J by 2 bases, with 19 bases left in between. This CDR3 is 18 amino acids long. The CDR3 here is CASSLEGWGVGSTDTQYF. The CDR3 nucleotides read TGTGCCAGCAGCTTAGAGGGTTGGGGCGTAGGCTCCACAGATACGCAGTATTTT.

This rearrangement joins TRBV5-1 to TRBJ1-2; D is unclear. Trimming removed 6 bases from V and 8 bases from J, with 14 bases in between. The CDR3 runs 12 residues. CDR1 and CDR2 (germline): SGHRS, YFSETQ. CDR3 protein: CASTDTERGYTF. CDR3 DNA sequence: TGCGCCAGCACCGATACAGAGAGAGGCTACACCTTC.

The rearrangement uses TRBV21-1 and TRBJ1-2; whether TRBD1, the table's D call, matches the DNA was not checked. TRBV21-1 is marked as a pseudogene. This CDR3 spans 16 amino acids. For the CDR3, the DNA is TGTGCCAGCAGCAAAGGACCATACAGGGCTAACTATGGCTACACCTTC. This gives the protein CASSKGPYRANYGYTF.

The count of this clone is one. The V call is TRBV28, the J call TRBJ2-7, with 12 bases fitting TRBD2. Germline CDR1 MDHEN, CDR2 SYDVKM. This CDR3 spans 15 amino acids. V dropped 6 bases and J dropped 6; count of bases not matched to a gene: 9. CDR3: CASRQTTSGGSEQYF. The CDR3 DNA is TGTGCCAGCAGACAAACGACTAGCGGGGGATCCGAGCAGTACTTC.

This clone turned up a few times. V and J are TRBV9 and TRBJ1-1; the D gene is possibly TRBD1 (6 bases). CDR1 is SGDLS and CDR2 is YYNGEE in the germline V gene. This CDR3 contains 15 residues. V was shortened by 4 bases and J by 1 base, with 14 bases between the two germline ends. The CDR3 coding sequence is TGTGCCAGCAGCCCGAGGGGGGGTGGGAACACTGAAGCTTTCTTT. It codes for CASSPRGGGNTEAFF.

V and J are TRBV19 and TRBJ1-6; 10 nucleotides line up with TRBD1. Trimming at V came to 8 bases and at J to 10 bases, leaving 11 bases not matched to a gene. Germline V lookup: CDR1 LNHDA, CDR2 SQIVND (reference sequence). The CDR3 has 15 residues. The DNA for the CDR3 is TGTGCCAGTTCTAGAAAGGGGACAGGGGAATCACCCCTCCACTTT. Translated, it gives CASSRKGTGESPLHF.

The chain recombines TRBV5-1 with TRBJ2-6; unclear D gene. V gave up 4 bases and J gave up 11 bases, with 13 bases separating them. From germline, CDR1 is SGHRS and CDR2 YFSETQ. The CDR3 contains 13 residues. This chain's CDR3 is CASSATPMYVLTF. The CDR3 DNA sequence: TGCGCCAGCAGCGCTACCCCTATGTACGTCCTGACTTTC.

This clone was counted a single time. The chain joins TRBV19 to TRBJ1-2, with D unclear. This CDR3 is 15 amino acids long. The V end was cut by 0 bases, the J end by 4 bases, with 12 bases between. The V gene's germline CDR1 is LNHDA and CDR2 SQIVND (reference sequence). The CDR3 sequence is CASSIDLRPGYGYTF. CDR3 DNA: TGTGCCAGTAGTATAGATCTGAGACCGGGCTATGGCTACACCTTC. The full variable domain, its missing parts supplied by reference TRBV19 and TRBJ1-2, is DGGITQSPKYLFRKEGQNVTLSCEQNLNHDAMYWYRQDPGQGLRLIYYSQIVNDFQKGDIAEGYSVSREKKESFPLTVTSAQKNPTAFYLCASSIDLRPGYGYTFGSGTRLTVV.

The chain is built from TRBV16 and TRBJ1-2; no firm D call. The CDR3 contains 16 residues. Germline CDR1 is KGHSY and CDR2 is FQNENV. Trimming took off 0 bases at V and 0 bases at J, with 11 bases between the two ends. The chain's CDR3 is CASSQSRTAANYGYTF. CDR3 bases: TGTGCCAGCAGCCAATCTCGTACAGCAGCTAACTATGGCTACACCTTC.

The chain combines TRBV27 with TRBJ2-3, with a tentative D call TRBD2 (6 bases). Germline CDR1 reads MNHEY; CDR2 reads SMNVEV (reference sequence). The CDR3 has 14 residues. V was pared by 2 bases and J by 8 bases, with 14 bases between. The CDR3 region has the DNA TGTGCCAGCAGTTTAGCTGGCGGGGCGGGTACGCAGTATTTT. This encodes CASSLAGGAGTQYF.

The genes are TRBV6-5 and TRBJ2-1; TRBD2 agrees at 7 bases. The V gene's germline CDR1 is MNHEY and CDR2 SVGAGI. This CDR3 has 14 residues. With V trimmed by 8 bases and J by 7 bases, 11 bases remained unmatched. In nucleotides, the CDR3 is TGTGCCAGCCAAAATAGGGGAGGGGAAAATGAGCAGTTCTTC. It yields the protein CASQNRGGENEQFF.

The CDR3 DNA follows: TGTGCCAGCAGCCAAGATCAGGGGGCCCCTCACAATGAGCAGTTCTTC. Residues: CASSQDQGAPHNEQFF. This chain links TRBV14 with TRBJ2-1; TRBD1 agrees at 8 bases. CDR3 length equals 16 residues. With V trimmed by 0 bases and J by 5 bases, 6 bases remained unmatched. CDR1 SGHDN and CDR2 FVKESK come from the germline V gene.